Shown below are 30 T cell receptor beta chains from a single sample sequenced in a study of blood T cell repertoires in COVID-19 (dated by TCRdb to about 2020). The library was obtained by the immunoSEQ multiplex PCR assay. TCRdb carries this immuneACCESS record with in-frame sequences only. Its versions omit some clonotypes, under half of them owing to an unresolved V gene in the studies checked, with the rest unexplained. Within this sample are 200,000 to 250,000 clones, with 85% of them counted one time only. Together, the top ten hold about 1% of the sample. The sample comprised peripheral blood. Receptor source: a man between 35 and 55 years old with acute or convalescent COVID-19.

V usage is TRBV20-1 and J usage is TRBJ2-7, with D hard to call. The CDR3 consists of 11 residues. Germline V CDR1 and CDR2: DFQATT, SNEGSKA (reference sequence). The CDR3 DNA reads TGCAGCCTACGAACTGACTACGAGCAGTACTTC. Translated, it gives CSLRTDYEQYF.

V gene TRBV6-2 or TRBV6-3 combines with J gene TRBJ2-5; TRBD2 agrees at 11 bases. The CDR3 totals 16 residues. J was trimmed by 9 bases and V by 5 bases; bases with no gene match: 14. Germline values: CDR1 MNHEY, CDR2 SVGEGT. CDR3 protein: CASSPGTSGPRRAQYF. The CDR3 DNA sequence: TGTGCCAGCAGTCCCGGGACTAGCGGCCCACGGAGGGCCCAGTACTTC.

V usage is TRBV12-3 or TRBV12-4 and J usage is TRBJ1-5; D uncertain. The CDR3 loop spans 13 amino acids. Trimming stripped 3 bases from V and 5 bases from J, with 8 bases between. CDR3 residues: CASSFEQHQPQHF. The DNA of the CDR3 is TGTGCCAGCAGTTTCGAACAGCATCAGCCCCAGCATTTT.

The J gene is TRBJ1-1, the V gene TRBV11-2; D is uncertain. This CDR3 region has 14 residues. V was clipped by 5 bases and J by 4 bases, with 14 bases between them. The germline V gene encodes CDR1 SGHAT and CDR2 FQNNGV. The CDR3 bases are TGTGCCAGCAGCCGGGAACTAGTAGGCACTGAAGCTTTCTTT. This encodes CASSRELVGTEAFF.

The chain is built from TRBV9 and TRBJ1-2; 10 nucleotides match TRBD1. The germline CDR1 and CDR2 sequences are SGDLS and YYNGEE. Trimming took 0 bases from V and 5 from J; bases not matched to a gene: 13. The CDR3 loop spans 18 amino acids. CDR3: CASSVAHPSGTGVYGYTF. CDR3 bases: TGTGCCAGCAGCGTAGCACATCCCTCCGGGACAGGGGTATATGGCTACACCTTC.

With respect to this clone: This CDR3 is also generated by other DNA sequences in the sample. The rearrangement links TRBV14 to TRBJ1-1; D unclear. V was clipped by 0 bases and J by 14 bases, with 13 bases between them. Germline-derived CDR1 and CDR2 are SGHDN and FVKESK. The CDR3 has 12 amino acids. The DNA of the CDR3 is TGTGCCAGCAGCCAAGACTCGGCAGGCGCCTTCTTT. This gives the protein CASSQDSAGAFF.

Comments on this clone: This specimen includes other DNA sequences encoding the same CDR3. The chain couples TRBV11-3 to TRBJ1-1, with TRBD1 identical over 9 bases. Germline-derived CDR1 and CDR2 are SGHNT and YENEEA. The CDR3 extends over 15 amino acids. The V gene end was trimmed by 1 base and the J gene end by 0 bases; junction bases not matched to a gene: 0. CDR3 sequence: CASSLGTGVNTEAFF. The CDR3 DNA reads as TGTGCCAGCAGCTTAGGGACAGGGGTGAACACTGAAGCTTTCTTT.

The rearrangement links TRBV7-9 to TRBJ2-7; the D gene is possibly TRBD1 (6 bases). Germline V CDR1 and CDR2: SEHNR, FQNEAQ (reference sequence). V was clipped by 4 bases and J by 1 base, with 17 bases between them. This CDR3 is built from 16 residues. As DNA, the CDR3 is TGTGCCAGCAGCTCAATACAACAGGGAAAGTCCTACGAGCAGTACTTC. Its protein is CASSSIQQGKSYEQYF.

This clone has just a few counts. The genes are TRBV5-1 and TRBJ1-2, with 12 positions matching TRBD1. Per germline, CDR1 SGHRS and CDR2 YFSETQ. The CDR3 has 15 amino acids. V dropped 4 bases and J dropped 7; count of bases not matched to a gene: 8. CDR3 coding DNA: TGCGCCAGCAGCGATCCGGGACAGGGGGCAATTGGCTACACCTTC. Its protein product is CASSDPGQGAIGYTF.

V and J are TRBV12-5 and TRBJ2-2; 7 nucleotides agree with TRBD1. The CDR3 spans 18 residues. V trimming: 3 bases; J trimming: 0 bases; junction bases outside the gene matches: 10. Germline values: CDR1 LGHNT, CDR2 FRNRAP. The CDR3 loop is CASGLQGSLGTNTGELFF. CDR3 bases: TGTGCTAGTGGTTTACAGGGGTCTTTGGGGACGAACACCGGGGAGCTGTTTTTT.

This clone was counted a single time. The DNA of the CDR3 is TGTGCCTGGAGTGAGTTCGGGGGTGGTCAGCCCCAGCATTTT. Its translation: CAWSEFGGGQPQHF. The chain links TRBV30 to TRBJ1-5; TRBD1 is a possible D gene (5 bases). The CDR3 contains 14 residues. Trimming took 1 base from V and 6 from J, leaving 13 bases between them. The germline V gene encodes CDR1 GTSNPN and CDR2 SVGIG (reference sequence).

The chain combines TRBV7-8 with TRBJ1-5; 9 nucleotides align to TRBD1. The CDR3 contains 16 residues. The trim removed 1 base at V and 3 bases at J, leaving 4 bases unmatched. Germline assignment: CDR1 SGHVS and CDR2 FQNEAQ. Here the CDR3 reads CASSLGDRAVNQPQHF. Written as DNA, the CDR3 is TGTGCCAGCAGCTTAGGGGACAGGGCAGTCAATCAGCCCCAGCATTTT.

This rearrangement joins TRBV5-1 to TRBJ2-5, with 12 positions matching TRBD2. The J segment lost 2 bases and the V segment lost 4 bases, leaving 6 bases of the junction unmatched. Germline CDR1 and CDR2: SGHRS and YFSETQ. This CDR3 has 16 residues. CDR3 bases: TGCGCCAGCAGCCTCGGACTAGCGGGGCGTCAAGAGACCCAGTACTTC. Residues: CASSLGLAGRQETQYF.

The rearrangement links TRBV20-1 to TRBJ2-5; D unresolved. This CDR3 contains 10 residues. V shed 3 bases and J shed 4 bases, with 3 bases lying between them. The germline CDR1 and CDR2 sequences are DFQATT and SNEGSKA (reference sequence). CDR3 protein: CSASSETQYF. In DNA form, the CDR3 reads TGCAGTGCTAGCTCAGAGACCCAGTACTTC.

In its sample, this clone was seen once. The chain joins TRBV27 to TRBJ2-1; 11 bases are a match to TRBD2. This CDR3 contains 19 residues. The trim removed 5 bases at V and 5 bases at J, leaving 17 bases unmatched. Germline-derived CDR1 and CDR2 are MNHEY and SMNVEV (reference sequence). This chain's CDR3 is CASSGYSGGGRGLNNEQFF. The CDR3 nucleotides are TGTGCCAGCAGTGGATATAGCGGGGGGGGCCGGGGGCTCAACAATGAGCAGTTCTTC.

Worth noting for this clone: The junction does not match germline at one end; this may be a read error. V gene TRBV6-5 combines with J gene TRBJ1-1; possible D gene TRBD1, 5 bases. This CDR3 region has 12 residues. Germline V gives CDR1 MNHEY, CDR2 SVGAGI. The DNA of the CDR3 is TGTGCCAGCAGTTACCCGCCGGGGGACTTATCGTTT. It is translated as CASSYPPGDLSF.

This clone came up a few times. The gene calls are TRBV5-1 and TRBJ1-2; weak D call: TRBD1 (5 bases). Germline V gives CDR1 SGHRS, CDR2 YFSETQ. The V gene lost 4 bases and the J gene lost 3 bases, with 13 bases spanning the gap. CDR3 length: 14 amino acids. The chain's CDR3 is CASSPGTAYYGYTF. In DNA, the CDR3 is TGCGCCAGCAGCCCCGGGACTGCCTACTATGGCTACACCTTC.

CDR3 region: CASSLKRGQGNSPLHF. The CDR3 DNA is TGTGCCAGCAGCTTGAAGAGAGGACAGGGGAATTCACCCCTCCACTTT. The V and J genes are TRBV5-6 and TRBJ1-6, with 9 bases aligning to TRBD1. CDR3 length: 16 amino acids. Germline values: CDR1 SGHDT, CDR2 YYEEEE. Unmatched junction bases numbered 6, after V lost 1 base and J lost 7 bases. Drawing the rest from reference TRBV5-6 and TRBJ1-6, the complete variable domain is DAGVTQSPTHLIKTRGQQVTLRCSPKSGHDTVSWYQQALGQGPQFIFQYYEEEERQRGNFPDRFSGHQFPNYSSELNVNALLLGDSALYLCASSLKRGQGNSPLHFGNGTRLTVT.

This chain connects TRBV30 to TRBJ1-6; D is ambiguous. Germline CDR1 is GTSNPN and CDR2 is SVGIG (reference sequence). The germline V and J ends were trimmed by 0 bases and 5 bases, with 26 bases remaining between them. The CDR3 extends over 20 amino acids. The CDR3 region has the DNA TGTGCCTGGAGTGTACGAAGAGGGATTCAGGAGAGGGTCCATAATTCACCCCTCCACTTT. This translates into CAWSVRRGIQERVHNSPLHF.

This sequence joins TRBV13 and TRBJ1-2; D unresolved. Per germline, CDR1 PRHDT and CDR2 FYEKMQ (reference sequence). V was pared by 2 bases and J by 8 bases, with 9 bases between. This CDR3 has 12 residues. The CDR3 here is CASSLPGWGYTF. The CDR3 DNA is TGTGCCAGCAGCTTACCCGGTTGGGGCTACACCTTC.

This chain joins TRBV6-5 and TRBJ1-1; D is perhaps TRBD1 (5 bases). The CDR3 is made up of 16 amino acids. Trimming shortened V by 0 bases and J by 4 bases, and 15 bases separated the two germline ends. Germline CDR1 and CDR2: MNHEY and SVGAGI. In DNA, the CDR3 is TGTGCCAGCAGTTACTCGAAAGGACGCGGGGCCACTGAAGCTTTCTTT. Its protein product is CASSYSKGRGATEAFF.

The V call is TRBV6-5, the J call TRBJ1-2; D may be TRBD1 (5 bases). This CDR3 region has 14 residues. The V end lost 2 bases, the J end lost 4 bases, and 11 bases lay between the germline ends. Germline lookup yields CDR1 MNHEY and CDR2 SVGAGI. CDR3 region: CASSYGGGFYGYTF. CDR3 coding DNA: TGTGCCAGCAGTTACGGGGGGGGGTTCTATGGCTACACCTTC.

V and J are TRBV7-9 and TRBJ1-2; TRBD1 might be the D (5 bases). The CDR3 loop spans 14 amino acids. Trimming left V 8 bases short and J 2 bases short, with 15 bases between. The germline CDR1 and CDR2 sequences are SEHNR and FQNEAQ (reference sequence). This CDR3 is CASAGGGMNYGYTF. Written as DNA, the CDR3 is TGTGCCAGCGCAGGCGGGGGGATGAACTATGGCTACACCTTC.

This chain links TRBV9 with TRBJ2-1; 7 bases are a match to TRBD1. Per the germline V gene, CDR1 is SGDLS and CDR2 is YYNGEE. Germline trimming cut 5 bases from V and 6 bases from J; bases unmatched to any gene: 8. CDR3 length: 14 residues. CDR3 region: CASSPGQSINEQFF. CDR3 nucleotide sequence: TGTGCCAGCAGTCCGGGACAGAGCATCAATGAGCAGTTCTTC. Supplemented by reference TRBV9 and TRBJ2-1, the full variable domain reads DSGVTQTPKHLITATGQRVTLRCSPRSGDLSVYWYQQSLDQGLQFLIQYYNGEERAKGNILERFSAQQFPDLHSELNLSSLELGDSALYFCASSPGQSINEQFFGPGTRLTVL.

This clone was detected once. The J gene is TRBJ1-3, the V gene TRBV5-5, with D maybe TRBD1 (6 bases). V lost 2 bases, J lost 4 bases, and 13 bases lay in between. Germline-derived CDR1 and CDR2 are SGHKS and YYEKEE (reference sequence). This CDR3 has 15 amino acids. CDR3 sequence reads: CASSFGTSGGNTIYF. CDR3 in DNA: TGTGCCAGCAGCTTCGGGACATCTGGGGGAAACACCATATATTTT.

This clone turned up a few times. This chain joins TRBV6-5 and TRBJ2-2, with 7 bases fitting TRBD1. This CDR3 has 15 residues. Germline loops: CDR1 MNHEY, CDR2 SVGAGI. V lost 8 bases and J lost 2; bases outside the gene matches: 8. The chain's CDR3 is CASRHGTVNTGELFF. The DNA of the CDR3 is TGTGCCAGCCGTCATGGGACAGTTAACACCGGGGAGCTGTTTTTT.

V usage is TRBV19 and J usage is TRBJ2-1; TRBD2 agrees at 8 bases. CDR1 is LNHDA, CDR2 SQIVND, per germline (reference sequence). The V segment lost 2 bases and the J segment 8 bases; nucleotides outside the gene matches: 5. The CDR3 runs 14 residues. The CDR3 sequence is CASSITGGQYEQFF. Here the CDR3 DNA reads TGTGCCAGTAGTATAACGGGGGGGCAGTATGAGCAGTTCTTC. Using reference TRBV19 and TRBJ2-1 for the parts outside the CDR3, the full variable domain is DGGITQSPKYLFRKEGQNVTLSCEQNLNHDAMYWYRQDPGQGLRLIYYSQIVNDFQKGDIAEGYSVSREKKESFPLTVTSAQKNPTAFYLCASSITGGQYEQFFGPGTRLTVL.

This clone was counted between two and nine times. The chain couples TRBV2 to TRBJ1-6, with 9 bases that match TRBD1. The germline CDR1 and CDR2 sequences are SNHLY and FYNNEI. The CDR3 has 14 amino acids. V shed 5 bases, J shed 8 bases, and the junction held 4 bases outside the gene matches. The CDR3 region has the DNA TGTGCCAGCAGTATAAGGGACAGGGATTCACCCCTCCACTTT. It is translated as CASSIRDRDSPLHF.

The genes are TRBV2 and TRBJ1-1; 7 bases line up with TRBD1. Trimming at V came to 6 bases and at J to 4 bases, leaving 8 bases not matched to a gene. This CDR3 region has 14 residues. Germline assignment: CDR1 SNHLY and CDR2 FYNNEI. The CDR3 region is CASRREGGSTEAFF. The CDR3 DNA sequence: TGTGCCAGCAGGAGAGAAGGGGGCAGCACTGAAGCTTTCTTT.

About this clone itself: The junction does not match germline at one end; this may be a read error. The genes are TRBV7-2 and TRBJ1-3; D is unclear. Per germline, CDR1 SGHTA and CDR2 FQGNSA. The CDR3 sequence is 14 residues long. Here the CDR3 DNA reads TGTGCCAGCAGCCTAGCAATAGAAAGAAACACCATATATTTT. This gives the protein CASSLAIERNTIYF.